These 15 T cell receptor beta chains were sequenced from one sample in a study of tumor-infiltrating lymphocytes in oesophageal squamous cell carcinoma. Using its own MiXCR run on the PCR reads, TCRdb lists one record per CDR3 protein. This sample has around 9,300 distinct CDR3 sequences, with roughly two thirds found just once. The sequencing input was esophageal tumor tissue. These receptors all come from a female donor with esophageal squamous cell carcinoma.

The chain has TRBV10-3 and TRBJ2-1, with no clear D. This CDR3 has 14 residues. Germline-derived CDR1 and CDR2 are ENHRY and SYGVKD. The ends were cut back, 10 bases at V and 3 bases at J, with 16 bases in the middle. CDR3 DNA sequence: TGTGCCACCGCTTACTCGGACGTCTACAATGAGCAGTTCTTC. Protein sequence: CATAYSDVYNEQFF.

The chain is built from TRBV7-8 and TRBJ2-7; D gene unclear. The J call is uncertain, as TRBJ2-1 better fits the DNA end. Germline values: CDR1 SGHVS, CDR2 FQNEAQ. CDR3 length: 17 residues. The CDR3 DNA reads as TGTGCCAGCAGCTATCTGGCCCAACATGGTTCCTACAATGAGCAGTTCTTC. Its translation is CASSYLAQHGSYNEQFF.

The chain uses TRBV7-6 and TRBJ2-5; 7 nucleotides match TRBD1. The last part of the DNA fits TRBJ2-1 better; the J call may be wrong. The CDR3 has 15 amino acids. Germline V gene data show CDR1 as SGHVS and CDR2 as FNYEAQ. The CDR3 region has the DNA TGTGCCAGCAGCCCGTCCGAGGGGGCGAACAATGAGCAGTTCTTC. It is translated as CASSPSEGANNEQFF.

V usage is TRBV12-3 or TRBV12-4 and J usage is TRBJ2-1; TRBD1 matches 8 bases. The CDR3 loop spans 16 amino acids. V dropped 5 bases and J dropped 1; count of bases not matched to a gene: 7. The CDR3 sequence is CASSPYRGESYNEQFF. The CDR3 DNA is TGTGCCAGCAGTCCGTACAGGGGGGAATCCTACAATGAGCAGTTCTTC.

The chain employs TRBV6-9 and TRBJ1-1; 9 bases align to TRBD2. The J call is uncertain, as TRBJ2-1 better fits the DNA end. The CDR3 extends over 19 amino acids. The germline V gene has CDR1 MNHGY and CDR2 SVAAGI. CDR3 coding DNA: TGTGCCAGCAGTTACGTGAGTAGCGGGAGTGTCATGTTCGGCAATGAGCAGTTCTTC. It encodes CASSYVSSGSVMFGNEQFF.

Judged by abundance, this clonotype is large. V and J are TRBV6-1 and TRBJ2-3, with no clear D. Deletions cut 1 base from V and 4 bases from J, with 15 bases between. The length of the CDR3 is 16 residues. Germline loops: CDR1 MNHNS, CDR2 SASEGT. DNA of the CDR3: TGTGCCAGCAGTGAAGTAAGAGCGAGAGGTGCAGATACGCAGTATTTT. Translating it yields CASSEVRARGADTQYF.

The chain combines TRBV7-2 with TRBJ2-2, with D tentatively TRBD1 (6 bases). V lost 3 bases, J lost 1 base, and 12 bases lay in between. Per the germline V gene, CDR1 is SGHTA and CDR2 is FQGNSA. The CDR3 has 16 residues. CDR3 sequence: CASSLTGTLNTGELFF. As DNA, the CDR3 is TGTGCCAGCAGCTTGACCGGGACACTGAACACCGGGGAGCTGTTTTTT.

This clonotype appeared a single time. The chain recombines TRBV28 with TRBJ2-5; 8 bases are a match to TRBD2. The J call may be wrong; the DNA end is better matched by TRBJ2-1. This CDR3 is 15 amino acids long. Germline lookup yields CDR1 MDHEN and CDR2 SYDVKM. The CDR3 nucleotides read TGTGCCAGCAGTATACTAGCGGAGTCCTACAATGAGCAGTTCTTC. Translating gives CASSILAESYNEQFF.

The V gene is TRBV7-6, the J gene TRBJ2-3; D gene ambiguous. The germline gives CDR1 SGHVS, CDR2 FNYEAQ. The CDR3 has 14 residues. V was clipped by 0 bases and J by 2 bases, with 6 bases between them. The CDR3 DNA reads TGTGCCAGCAGCTTAGCGCACACCACAGATACGCAGTATTTT. Translating it yields CASSLAHTTDTQYF.

This sequence joins TRBV7-8 and TRBJ2-1; the D gene is possibly TRBD2 (6 bases). Germline assignment: CDR1 SGHVS and CDR2 FQNEAQ. This CDR3 is 15 amino acids long. Trimming took 4 bases from V and 10 from J, leaving 20 bases between them. CDR3 residues: CASSYLEGWVGEQFF. CDR3 nucleotide sequence: TGTGCCAGCAGCTATTTGGAGGGATGGGTCGGGGAGCAGTTCTTC.

The J gene is TRBJ2-6, the V gene TRBV18; tentatively, D is TRBD1 (5 bases). The J call is uncertain, as TRBJ1-2 better fits the DNA end. Germline V CDR1 and CDR2: KGHSH, LQKENI. The CDR3 length is 13 residues. The CDR3 DNA is TGTGCCAGCTCACCGGGGCAGGCTCTTGGCTACACCTTC. Protein sequence: CASSPGQALGYTF.

A remark on this clonotype: Mismatch with germline at one junction end may stem from a read error. The CDR3 spells CASRGTGGFYGYTF. CDR3 bases: TGTGCCAGCAGAGGGACAGGGGGCTTCTATGGCTACACCTTT. This rearrangement joins TRBV6-5 to TRBJ1-6; 12 nucleotides line up with TRBD1. This CDR3 contains 14 residues. In germline, CDR1 is MNHEY, CDR2 SVGAGI.

The gene calls are TRBV7-3 and TRBJ1-2; the match to TRBD1 covers 8 bases. The germline gives CDR1 SGHTA, CDR2 FQGTGA. The CDR3 length is 13 residues. The V segment lost 4 bases and the J segment 8 bases; nucleotides outside the gene matches: 6. This CDR3 is CASSSATGEGYTF. The CDR3 coding sequence is TGTGCCAGCAGCTCCGCGACAGGGGAAGGCTACACCTTC.

J is TRBJ2-4 and V is TRBV7-3, with no clear D. The end of the DNA fits TRBJ2-5 better, so the J call may be wrong. The CDR3 is 13 amino acids. Germline V gene data show CDR1 as SGHTA and CDR2 as FQGTGA. CDR3 bases: TGTGCCAGCAGCTTCGGCCGCGAAGAGACCCAGTACTTC. Protein: CASSFGREETQYF.

This clonotype was found once. The rearrangement links TRBV12-5 to TRBJ2-3; TRBD1 matches at 12 bases. V was pared by 4 bases and J by 5 bases, with 4 bases of the junction left unmatched. The germline CDR1 and CDR2 sequences are LGHNT and FRNRAP. This CDR3 has 15 amino acids. CDR3 nucleotides: TGTGCTAGTGGTTCGGGACAGGGGGCAAGAGATACGCAGTATTTT. This sequence encodes CASGSGQGARDTQYF.